A selection of T cell receptor beta chains follows, all from one sample in a study of T cell responses to AZD1222 COVID-19 vaccine. Sequencing was performed with immunoSEQ multiplex PCR; in TCRdb, only in-frame clones are kept and a portion is missing. The sample yields 150,000 to 200,000 clones, almost 90% seen once. The sample here was peripheral blood, taken 28 days after the second AZD1222 dose. The receptor source for this set is an adult who received the AZD1222 COVID-19 vaccine. Each CDR3 is given with its conserved first and last residue.

V,J,CDR3
TRBV18,TRBJ2-2,CASSPPASGGTAYTGELFF
TRBV6-1,TRBJ1-2,CASSEPGYGYTF
TRBV2,TRBJ2-3,CASSEPDRASGGVRTQYF
TRBV28,TRBJ2-7,CASRTYRNGEQYF
TRBV6-4,TRBJ1-2,CASSDSSARSGYTF
TRBV10-1,TRBJ2-1,CASRGGGNEQFF
TRBV5-1,TRBJ2-1,CASSLPGLAGTNEQFF
TRBV20-1,TRBJ1-5,CSASSTGNQPQHF
TRBV10-2,TRBJ1-1,CASFPGQGTTEAFF
TRBV9,TRBJ1-1,CASSVEQGRFSEAFF
TRBV7-9,TRBJ1-5,CASASGDRGPPNQPQHF
TRBV6-1,TRBJ2-5,CASSERWAGVAETQYF
TRBV4-2,TRBJ2-3,CASSPGLAGEAPDTQYF
TRBV7-9,TRBJ2-2,CANDIGELFF
TRBV5-4,TRBJ2-7,CASSLGQDTYEQYF
TRBV7-2,TRBJ1-5,CASSLGTGGTNSNQPQHF
TRBV19,TRBJ2-7,CASSFGTSRSYEQYF
TRBV6-1,TRBJ1-2,CASSEAGAPIYGYTF
TRBV6-5,TRBJ1-2,CASSYSGQGDGYTF
TRBV29-1,TRBJ2-7,CSADREGSYEQYF
TRBV12-3/TRBV12-4,TRBJ2-3,CASRGDRVNTQYF
TRBV3-1/TRBV3-2,TRBJ1-1,CASSPTAYTEAFF
TRBV6-5,TRBJ2-2,CASRLPTGELFF
TRBV30,TRBJ1-3,CAWKVAPGNTIYF
TRBV10-3,TRBJ2-7,CAIKGQGSSYEQYF
TRBV7-3,TRBJ2-1,CASGLGSYNEQFF
TRBV4-3,TRBJ2-3,CASSQELAGGSDTQYF
TRBV5-4,TRBJ2-2,CASSLYFRGQSGELFF
TRBV6-1,TRBJ2-3,CASSEAMGVSTDTQYF
TRBV19,TRBJ2-2,CASKIRTSGATGELFF
TRBV9,TRBJ1-1,CASSVKMNTEAFF
TRBV7-8,TRBJ2-7,CASSLEASGGGEQYF
TRBV2,TRBJ2-7,CASTGGRLAASSYEQYF
TRBV27,TRBJ1-4,CASSLFGNEKLFF
TRBV27,TRBJ1-2,CASSTLTGAGPYGYTF
TRBV9,TRBJ2-2,CASSVRGETGELFF
TRBV30,TRBJ1-1,CAWTRQGSTEAFF
TRBV6-5,TRBJ1-2,CASRDRETESYGYTF
TRBV5-5,TRBJ2-7,CASSLVLADVYEQYF
TRBV12-3/TRBV12-4,TRBJ1-6,CASSPRNSPLHF
TRBV24-1,TRBJ2-1,CATSDSRYLGPFF
TRBV24-1,TRBJ2-7,CATRYPAGITYEQYF
TRBV19,TRBJ2-7,CASSPTGGGWILEQYF
TRBV4-1,TRBJ2-3,CASSQPGLAALTQYF
TRBV7-3,TRBJ2-2,CASSFIGQGDTGELFF
TRBV7-2,TRBJ1-2,CASSPASTRASNYGYTF
TRBV12-3/TRBV12-4,TRBJ2-3,CASSLGPSLTQYF
TRBV6-2/TRBV6-3,TRBJ2-2,CASSSLPLDTGELFF
TRBV29-1,TRBJ1-1,CSATRDRGPAFF
TRBV5-1,TRBJ2-7,CASSLTASYEQYF
TRBV3-1/TRBV3-2,TRBJ2-3,CASSPIRLAGGPTDTQYF
TRBV14,TRBJ2-3,CASSRRLDVGTDTQYF
TRBV7-9,TRBJ2-5,CASSLPGLAGGPEETQYF
TRBV13,TRBJ1-1,CASSLAEVFRRAFF
TRBV12-3/TRBV12-4,TRBJ1-2,CASSMLGARGYTF
TRBV7-2,TRBJ1-1,CASSQGQTMNTEAFF
TRBV7-8,TRBJ1-5,CASSRRQGERDQPQHF
TRBV5-4,TRBJ1-2,CASSLTKDYGYTF